The rows below give T cell receptor beta chains drawn from one sample of a study of OX40 agonist ivuxolimab in advanced cancers. Here immunoSEQ multiplex PCR was the method, and the copy in TCRdb shows in-frame clones only, minus some. This repertoire shows tens of thousands of clones, 80% to 90% found once; its top ten account for about 12%. Sequenced material: CD4+ or CD8+ T cells sorted from blood, taken in a trial of the OX40 agonist ivuxolimab. Receptor source: an adult with an advanced solid tumor such as melanoma, head and neck, liver or kidney cancer. Each CDR3 is given with its conserved first and last residue.

j_call cdr3_length v_call cdr3_aa
TRBJ1-1 15 TRBV5-1 CASSPEGGLNTEAFF
TRBJ2-1 16 TRBV18 CASSPGTSGTYNEQFF
TRBJ2-3 15 TRBV6-6 CASSSGEREVDTQYF
TRBJ1-2 13 TRBV25-1 CASSGWIYDGYTF
TRBJ2-1 12 TRBV25-1 CASSESLDEQFF
TRBJ2-3 16 TRBV7-3 CASSLGTSGRTDTQYF
TRBJ2-7 17 TRBV4-2 CASSQISIGDIPYEQYF
TRBJ2-6 15 TRBV19 CASSPGVSGANVLTF
TRBJ1-1 13 TRBV28 CASSYRGNTEAFF
TRBJ1-2 13 TRBV7-8 CASSPGPLYGYTF
TRBJ2-5 11 TRBV19 CASSRGETQYF
TRBJ1-5 13 TRBV30 CAWRGGSNQPQHF
TRBJ1-2 13 TRBV5-5 CASSLRQVYGYTF
. 13 TRBV27 CASHGGLSYEQYF
TRBJ2-7 15 TRBV7-2 CASSLVGGSSYEQYF
TRBJ1-2 14 TRBV4-1 CASSQAGYLHGYTF
TRBJ2-3 17 TRBV7-9 CASSLPGATEVRDTQYF
TRBJ1-2 15 TRBV27 CASSSIQGAVYGYTF
TRBJ2-5 12 TRBV28 CASGTSKETQYF
TRBJ2-1 12 TRBV9 CASSVFHNEQFF
TRBJ2-2 14 TRBV11-2 CASSLTSPTGELFF
TRBJ1-1 18 TRBV7-9 CASSSPLQGVLARSEAFF
TRBJ1-4 16 TRBV30 CAWSPVTSNTNEKLFF
TRBJ1-1 14 TRBV9 CASSVGPSAPEAFF
TRBJ2-1 15 TRBV6-1 CASSATLSSYNEQFF